The clone carrying this T cell receptor beta chain was counted a few times. Mismatch with germline at one junction end may stem from a read error. This sample is part of a study of molecular identifiers for immune sequencing clone quantification. A single record per CDR3 protein comes from TCRdb applying MiXCR to the PCR reads. The sample consists of roughly 90,000 distinct CDR3 sequences, around 20% of them appearing once. CDR1 SGHAT and CDR2 FQNNGV come from the germline V gene. There are 14 residues in the CDR3. Sequences were obtained from naive CD8+ T cells from blood, with Jurkat cell RNA spiked in. Subset denoted: FACS-sorted CD8+CD4-CCR7+CD45RA+ naive T cells. The TCR was taken from a human donor in good health. Some libraries in this study had Jurkat cell RNA spiked in. The chain is built from TRBV11-2 and TRBJ2-7, with unresolved D. The CDR3 DNA sequence: TGTGCCAGCAGCTTAGAATCAGGTCCCTACGGGCAGTACTTC. Its translation is CASSLESGPYGQYF.